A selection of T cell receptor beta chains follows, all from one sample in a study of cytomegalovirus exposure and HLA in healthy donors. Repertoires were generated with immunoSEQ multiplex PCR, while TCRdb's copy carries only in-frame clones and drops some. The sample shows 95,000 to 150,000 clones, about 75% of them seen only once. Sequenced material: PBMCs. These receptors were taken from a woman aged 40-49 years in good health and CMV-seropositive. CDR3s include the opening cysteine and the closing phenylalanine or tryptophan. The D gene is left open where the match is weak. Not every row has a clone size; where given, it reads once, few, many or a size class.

CDR3 protein: CASSSTHSGANVLTF
CDR3 DNA: TGTGCCAGCAGTTCTACCCACTCTGGGGCCAACGTCCTGACTTTC
V gene: TRBV6-5
J gene: TRBJ2-6
clone size: once
D gene: NA

CDR3 protein: CASSLRESSYEQYF
CDR3 DNA: TGTGCCAGCAGCTTACGAGAGAGCTCCTACGAGCAGTACTTC
V gene: TRBV7-6
J gene: TRBJ2-7
clone size: few
D gene: NA

CDR3 protein: CASSVDTRSLRGNEQFF
CDR3 DNA: TGTGCCAGCAGCGTAGATACAAGGTCCCTTCGGGGGAATGAGCAGTTCTTC
V gene: TRBV9
J gene: TRBJ2-1
clone size: NA
D gene: NA

CDR3 protein: CASSYAGTGGNNEQFF
CDR3 DNA: TGTGCCAGCAGTTACGCAGGGACAGGGGGTAACAATGAGCAGTTCTTC
V gene: TRBV6-5
J gene: TRBJ2-1
clone size: NA
D gene: TRBD1

CDR3 protein: CASSEFIQNF
CDR3 DNA: TGTGCCAGCAGTGAATTTATACAGAACTTC
V gene: TRBV2
J gene: TRBJ2-4
clone size: NA
D gene: NA

CDR3 protein: CASSLVPLTGESSYEQYF
CDR3 DNA: TGTGCCAGCAGTTTAGTCCCGCTGACAGGTGAAAGCTCCTACGAGCAGTACTTC
V gene: TRBV27
J gene: TRBJ2-7
clone size: once
D gene: NA

CDR3 protein: CASSREGQGLDEQYF
CDR3 DNA: TGTGCCAGCAGCCGGGAGGGACAGGGGCTTGACGAGCAGTACTTC
V gene: TRBV4-2
J gene: TRBJ2-7
clone size: NA
D gene: TRBD1

CDR3 protein: CASSYTGASGTEAFF
CDR3 DNA: TGTGCCAGCAGCTACACAGGGGCTTCGGGTACTGAAGCTTTCTTT
V gene: TRBV11-3
J gene: TRBJ1-1
clone size: NA
D gene: TRBD1

CDR3 protein: CASSLGSGVVYEQYF
CDR3 DNA: TGTGCCAGCAGCTTAGGATCAGGGGTAGTCTACGAGCAGTACTTC
V gene: TRBV7-6
J gene: TRBJ2-7
clone size: NA
D gene: NA

CDR3 protein: CASSLPLAGTDTQYF
CDR3 DNA: TGTGCCAGCAGCTTACCGTTAGCGGGAACGGATACGCAGTATTTT
V gene: TRBV7-9
J gene: TRBJ2-3
clone size: NA
D gene: TRBD2

CDR3 protein: CASSQDEPGMGTEAFF
CDR3 DNA: TGCGCCAGCAGCCAAGATGAGCCGGGGATGGGCACTGAAGCTTTCTTT
V gene: TRBV4-3
J gene: TRBJ1-1
clone size: few
D gene: NA

CDR3 protein: CASSFQEQETQYF
CDR3 DNA: TGTGCCAGCAGCTTCCAGGAACAAGAGACCCAGTACTTC
V gene: TRBV7-2
J gene: TRBJ2-5
clone size: once
D gene: NA

CDR3 protein: CASSHSSSSVEQFF
CDR3 DNA: TGTGCCAGCAGCCATTCAAGTTCTAGCGTTGAGCAGTTCTTC
V gene: TRBV4-2
J gene: TRBJ2-1
clone size: NA
D gene: NA

CDR3 protein: CAWSGGSEKLFF
CDR3 DNA: TGTGCCTGGTCAGGGGGCTCTGAAAAACTGTTTTTT
V gene: TRBV30
J gene: TRBJ1-4
clone size: once
D gene: TRBD1

CDR3 protein: CASSLVGELGTYEQYF
CDR3 DNA: TGTGCCAGCAGCTTAGTCGGGGAATTGGGGACCTACGAGCAGTACTTC
V gene: TRBV7-3
J gene: TRBJ2-7
clone size: NA
D gene: NA

CDR3 protein: CASSQAGTSSQYF
CDR3 DNA: TGTGCTAGCAGCCAGGCCGGGACTAGCAGCCAGTACTTC
V gene: TRBV7-7
J gene: TRBJ2-5
clone size: NA
D gene: TRBD2

CDR3 protein: CASSPGQEDEKLFF
CDR3 DNA: TGTGCCAGCAGTCCGGGACAGGAAGATGAAAAACTGTTTTTT
V gene: TRBV27
J gene: TRBJ1-4
clone size: NA
D gene: TRBD1